Listed below are T cell receptor beta chains from one sample, sequenced in a study of beta chain features in type 1 diabetes. Libraries were prepared by immunoSEQ multiplex PCR; TCRdb keeps only in-frame clonotypes and omits some of them. The repertoire holds a few hundred thousand clones, with 9.6% as singletons. Material: central memory CD4+ T cells from blood. The receptors derive from a man aged 25-45 years with type 1 diabetes. The CDR3 runs from the conserved cysteine through the conserved F or W. The order of the fields is J gene, clone size, V gene, D gene, CDR3 DNA, CDR3 protein. D genes are given only for firm matches. Size is omitted from some rows. Given values are once, few, many or a class for expanded clones.

j_call: TRBJ2-3; clone_size: -; v_call: TRBV7-6; d_call: -; cdr3_nt: TGTGCCAGCAGCTTAGGGCATACGCAGTATTTT; cdr3_aa: CASSLGHTQYF
j_call: TRBJ2-1; clone_size: few; v_call: TRBV6-5; d_call: -; cdr3_nt: TGTGCCATCCACTCTCCAGGCAATGAGCAGTTCTTC; cdr3_aa: CAIHSPGNEQFF
j_call: TRBJ2-1; clone_size: few; v_call: TRBV7-2; d_call: -; cdr3_nt: TGTGCCAGCAGGTGGGGGCTAGCGGAATACAATGAGCAGTTCTTC; cdr3_aa: CASRWGLAEYNEQFF
j_call: TRBJ1-5; clone_size: few; v_call: TRBV7-2; d_call: TRBD1; cdr3_nt: TGTGCCAGCAGCGTACAGGGGGCAGGCAATCAGCCCCAGCATTTT; cdr3_aa: CASSVQGAGNQPQHF
j_call: TRBJ1-4; clone_size: -; v_call: TRBV28; d_call: -; cdr3_nt: TGTGCCAGCAGGGACCCAACTAATGAAAAACTGTTTTTT; cdr3_aa: CASRDPTNEKLFF
j_call: TRBJ1-5; clone_size: few; v_call: TRBV6-6; d_call: TRBD1; cdr3_nt: TGTGCCAGCAGTCCGGACAGGGACCGGCAGCCCCAGCATTTT; cdr3_aa: CASSPDRDRQPQHF
j_call: TRBJ2-7; clone_size: few; v_call: TRBV30; d_call: TRBD1; cdr3_nt: TGTGCCTGGAGTCGTGGGCTAGGGGGCCCCTACGAGCAGTACTTC; cdr3_aa: CAWSRGLGGPYEQYF
j_call: TRBJ1-5; clone_size: -; v_call: TRBV5-1; d_call: -; cdr3_nt: TGCGCCAGCAGCTTGGAGGGTAGTGGCAATCAGCCCCAGCATTTT; cdr3_aa: CASSLEGSGNQPQHF
j_call: TRBJ2-3; clone_size: -; v_call: TRBV18; d_call: TRBD1; cdr3_nt: TGTGCCAGCTCACCCGTGGACAGGGGGCGGACAGATACGCAGTATTTT; cdr3_aa: CASSPVDRGRTDTQYF
j_call: TRBJ2-7; clone_size: many; v_call: TRBV28; d_call: -; cdr3_nt: TGTGCCAGCCTCGGGACGCCGATCTACGAGCAGTACTTC; cdr3_aa: CASLGTPIYEQYF
j_call: TRBJ2-3; clone_size: few; v_call: TRBV18; d_call: -; cdr3_nt: TGTGCCAGCTCAACTCGCGCAGATACGCAGTATTTT; cdr3_aa: CASSTRADTQYF
j_call: TRBJ2-7; clone_size: -; v_call: TRBV11-3; d_call: -; cdr3_nt: TGTGCCAGCAGCTTAGATAGTCGGGATGAGCAGTACTTC; cdr3_aa: CASSLDSRDEQYF
j_call: TRBJ2-4; clone_size: -; v_call: TRBV28; d_call: -; cdr3_nt: TGTGCCAGCAGTCCCCACCCTAAAAACATTCAGTACTTC; cdr3_aa: CASSPHPKNIQYF
j_call: TRBJ1-2; clone_size: few; v_call: TRBV27; d_call: TRBD1; cdr3_nt: TGTGCCAGCAGACCTCGCCGACAGGGGGACGATGGCTACACCTTC; cdr3_aa: CASRPRRQGDDGYTF
j_call: TRBJ2-7; clone_size: few; v_call: TRBV11-1; d_call: -; cdr3_nt: TGTGCCAGCAGCCCCCTCGCCCGGACAAGCTCCTACGAGCAGTACTTC; cdr3_aa: CASSPLARTSSYEQYF